This T cell receptor beta chain is drawn from a study of CD8 T cells in Susac syndrome. The RNA input was roughly 0.45 to 1 ug, and it was reverse transcribed with random hexamers. TCRdb analysed the immunoSEQ multiplex PCR reads with MiXCR anew, one entry per CDR3 protein. The sample lists about 150,000 distinct CDR3 sequences; just under 95% were seen once. Stable or active relapsing-remitting multiple sclerosis, untreated and meeting revised McDonald criteria, defined the controls. This sequence originates from a human donor with multiple sclerosis. The sequenced material came from CD8+ T cells from PBMCs.

CDR3: CASSQRDRGRIYNEQFF. CDR3 nucleotides: TGCGCCAGCAGCCAACGGGACAGGGGGCGAATCTACAATGAGCAGTTCTTC. V and J are TRBV4-3 and TRBJ2-1; the match to TRBD1 covers 12 bases. Per the germline V gene, CDR1 is LGHNA and CDR2 is YSLEER. CDR3 length: 17 residues. V dropped 2 bases and J dropped 3; count of bases not matched to a gene: 5.